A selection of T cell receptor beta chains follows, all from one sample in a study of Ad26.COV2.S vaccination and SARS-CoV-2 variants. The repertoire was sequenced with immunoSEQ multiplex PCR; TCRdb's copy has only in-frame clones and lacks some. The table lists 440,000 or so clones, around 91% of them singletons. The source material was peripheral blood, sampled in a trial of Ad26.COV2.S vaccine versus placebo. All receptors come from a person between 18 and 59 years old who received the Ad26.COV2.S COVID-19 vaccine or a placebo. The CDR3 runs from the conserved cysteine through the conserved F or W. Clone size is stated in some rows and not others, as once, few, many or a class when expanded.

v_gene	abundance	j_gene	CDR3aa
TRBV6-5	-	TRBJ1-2	CASRDGRHGYTF
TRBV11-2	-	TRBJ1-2	CASSLGRNVGGYTF
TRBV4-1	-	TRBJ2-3	CASSRGPIDTQYF
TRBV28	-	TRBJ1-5	CASRTGVESNQPQHF
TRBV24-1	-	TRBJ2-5	CATSDSGGKETQYF
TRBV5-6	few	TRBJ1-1	CASSFWVNTEAFF
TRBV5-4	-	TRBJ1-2	CASSLDYSYGYTF
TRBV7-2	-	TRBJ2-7	CASSQGRGTTYEQYF
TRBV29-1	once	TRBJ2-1	CSVAWTSALNEQFF
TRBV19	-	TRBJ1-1	CASSIVLAAEAFF
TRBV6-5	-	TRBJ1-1	CASSPYGQFEAFF
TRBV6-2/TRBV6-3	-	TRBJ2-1	CASSSPATGFPYNEQFF
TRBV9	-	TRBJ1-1	CASSVEPRTEAFF
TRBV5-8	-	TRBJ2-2	CASSSPGGADTGELFF
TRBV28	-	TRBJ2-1	CASNGRETSDEQFF
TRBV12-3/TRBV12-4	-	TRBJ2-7	CASSSGVHEQYF
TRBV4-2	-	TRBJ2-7	CASSQEMDRGYEQYF
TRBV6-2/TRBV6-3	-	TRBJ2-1	CASSPSGKSYNEQFF
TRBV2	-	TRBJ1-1	CASSEGGPTTEAFF
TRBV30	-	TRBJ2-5	CAWSRGGAPQETQYF
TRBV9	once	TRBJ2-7	CASSVGGDSTSYEQYF
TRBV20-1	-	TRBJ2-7	CSASVGYEQYF
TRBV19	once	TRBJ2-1	CASSMKYEQFF
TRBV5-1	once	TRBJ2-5	CASSLTRQETQYF
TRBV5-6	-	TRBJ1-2	CASSTWTVNYGYTF
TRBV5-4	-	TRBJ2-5	CASSLVGRAEETQYF
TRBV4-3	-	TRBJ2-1	CASSQEWELYNEQFF
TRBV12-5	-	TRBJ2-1	CASGLGYNEQFF
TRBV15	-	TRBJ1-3	CATSRDPTGTGNTIYF
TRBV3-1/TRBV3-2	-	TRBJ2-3	CASSLLAGLGTDTQYF
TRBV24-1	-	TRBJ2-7	CATSAGTGIILTSYEQYF
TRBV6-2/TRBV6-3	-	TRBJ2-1	CASSTQTSGWGGEQFF
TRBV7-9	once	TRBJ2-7	CASSSLAGGPGEQYF
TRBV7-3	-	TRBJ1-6	CASSYGRNNSPLHF
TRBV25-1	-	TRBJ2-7	CASSAGPGEQYF
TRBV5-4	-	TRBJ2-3	CASSSSGDTQYF
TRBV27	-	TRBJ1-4	CASSPNEKLFF
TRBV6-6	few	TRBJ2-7	CASKLGVYEQYF
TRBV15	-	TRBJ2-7	CATSRGAPGGNEQYF
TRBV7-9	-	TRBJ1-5	CASSLESRVLGNQPQHF
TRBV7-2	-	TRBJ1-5	CASSLANEGASNQPQHF